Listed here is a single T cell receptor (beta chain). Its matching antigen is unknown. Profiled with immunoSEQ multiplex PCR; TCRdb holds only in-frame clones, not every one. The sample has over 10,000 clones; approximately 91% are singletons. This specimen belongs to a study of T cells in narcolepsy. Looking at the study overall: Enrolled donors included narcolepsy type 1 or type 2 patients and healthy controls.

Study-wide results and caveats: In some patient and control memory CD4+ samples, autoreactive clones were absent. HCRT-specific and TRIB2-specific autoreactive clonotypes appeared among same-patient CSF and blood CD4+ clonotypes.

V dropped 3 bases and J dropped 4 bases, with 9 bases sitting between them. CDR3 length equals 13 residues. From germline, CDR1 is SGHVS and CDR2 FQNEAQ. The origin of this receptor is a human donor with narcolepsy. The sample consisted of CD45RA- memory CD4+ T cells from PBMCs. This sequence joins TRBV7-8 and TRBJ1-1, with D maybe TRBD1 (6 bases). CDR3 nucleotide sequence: TGTGCCAGCAGCTTGCGGGGGCGCACTGAAGCTTTCTTT. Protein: CASSLRGRTEAFF.